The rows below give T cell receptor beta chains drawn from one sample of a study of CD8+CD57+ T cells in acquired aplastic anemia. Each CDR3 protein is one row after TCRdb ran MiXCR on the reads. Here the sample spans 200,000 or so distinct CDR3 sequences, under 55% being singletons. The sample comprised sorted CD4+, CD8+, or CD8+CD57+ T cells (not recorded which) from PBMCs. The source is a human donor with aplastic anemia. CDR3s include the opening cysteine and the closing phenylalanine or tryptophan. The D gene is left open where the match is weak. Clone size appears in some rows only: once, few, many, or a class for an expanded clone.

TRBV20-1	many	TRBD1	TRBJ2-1	CSAPTDRVLGEQFF	TGCAGTGCTCCAACGGACAGGGTTCTTGGAGAGCAGTTCTTC
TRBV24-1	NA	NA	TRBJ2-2	CATSVGGLFF	TGTGCCACCAGTGTGGGGGGGCTGTTTTTT
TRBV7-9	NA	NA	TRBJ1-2	CASSLAGNNYGYTF	TGTGCCAGCAGCTTAGCCGGGAACAACTATGGCTACACCTTC
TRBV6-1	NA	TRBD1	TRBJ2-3	CASDPWDRGTDTQYF	TGTGCCAGCGATCCCTGGGACAGGGGCACAGATACGCAGTATTTT
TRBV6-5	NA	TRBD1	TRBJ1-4	CASRGWTGGAVNEELFF	TGTGCCAGCAGGGGTTGGACAGGGGGCGCCGTTAATGAAGAACTGTTTTTT
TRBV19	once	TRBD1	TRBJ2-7	CATSGGSYEQYF	TGTGCCACCTCAGGGGGATCCTACGAGCAGTACTTC
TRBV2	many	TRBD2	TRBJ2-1	CASRGTSGGIGEQFF	TGTGCCAGCAGGGGGACTAGCGGGGGTATTGGGGAGCAGTTCTTC
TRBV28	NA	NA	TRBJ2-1	CASRHPAGGHNEQFF	TGTGCCAGCAGACACCCCGCCGGGGGGCACAATGAGCAGTTCTTC
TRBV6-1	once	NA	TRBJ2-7	CASTQGDREQYF	TGTGCCAGCACCCAGGGAGATAGGGAGCAGTACTTC
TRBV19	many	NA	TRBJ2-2	CASSIEGRTGELFF	TGTGCCAGTAGTATAGAAGGGCGCACCGGGGAGCTGTTTTTT
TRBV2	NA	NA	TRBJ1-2	CASIPTALHYGYTF	TGTGCCAGCATTCCGACAGCCCTCCACTATGGCTACACCTTC
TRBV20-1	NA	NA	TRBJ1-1	CSARQGHRDTEAFF	TGCAGTGCTAGGCAGGGGCATCGGGACACTGAAGCCTTCTTT
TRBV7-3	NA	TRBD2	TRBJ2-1	CASSLVKRGSYNEQFF	TGTGCCAGCAGCTTAGTTAAGCGGGGGTCGTACAATGAGCAGTTCTTC
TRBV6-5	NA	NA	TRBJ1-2	CASRPTGSYGYTF	TGTGCCAGCAGACCGACAGGCTCATATGGCTACACCTTC
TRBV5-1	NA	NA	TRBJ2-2	CASSLGGAGANTGELFF	TGCGCCAGCAGCTTGGGGGGGGCAGGGGCGAACACCGGGGAGCTGTTTTTT
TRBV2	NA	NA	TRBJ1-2	CASRAGGADGYTF	TGTGCCAGCAGGGCCGGAGGGGCGGATGGCTACACCTTC
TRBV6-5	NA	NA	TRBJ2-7	CASNPRSSYEQYF	TGTGCCAGCAACCCGCGTAGCTCCTACGAGCAGTACTTC
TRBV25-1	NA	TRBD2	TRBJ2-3	CASGGWTSGVSTDTQCF	TGTGCCAGCGGGGGTTGGACTAGCGGGGTTAGCACAGATACGCAGTGTTTT
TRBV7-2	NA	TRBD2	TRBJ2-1	CASSLIASGYEQFF	TGTGCCAGCAGCTTAATTGCTAGCGGGTATGAGCAGTTCTTC